This record concerns one TCR beta chain sequence. Its target antigen remains unknown. It has no much larger one-base neighbor in the sample; base qualities were not kept. The library relied on the immunoSEQ multiplex PCR assay. The source is immuneACCESS, and TCRdb retained only in-frame sequences with V and J called. Part of the clones is not carried over; for the studies checked, unresolved V genes explain less than half of this, and the remainder is unexplained. The sample profile shows 100,000 to 150,000 clones; 80% to 95% of them were found once. The ten most abundant clones make up more than 2% of the sample. From the germline V gene, CDR1 is SQVTM and CDR2 is ANQGSEA. The CDR3 spans 14 residues, from the cysteine through the phenylalanine. CDR3 DNA is the only sequence kept; it has 42 bases, read in frame from the first base. Trimming takes 6 bases from V and 5 bases from J, and the germline ends sit 17 bases apart.

The data are from a study of control samples from healthy donors and cancer patients (dated by TCRdb to about 2020). The sequence joins TRBV29-1 to TRBJ2-1; tentative D gene TRBD1, with 6 bases matching. The clonotype was recovered from a man between 18 and 35 years old in good health. Sequencing was done on a sample of blood. The CDR3 region has the sequence CSVTGTSLHNEQFF. In nucleotides, the sequence is TGCAGCGTCACCGGGACAAGCCTCCACAATGAGCAGTTCTTC.